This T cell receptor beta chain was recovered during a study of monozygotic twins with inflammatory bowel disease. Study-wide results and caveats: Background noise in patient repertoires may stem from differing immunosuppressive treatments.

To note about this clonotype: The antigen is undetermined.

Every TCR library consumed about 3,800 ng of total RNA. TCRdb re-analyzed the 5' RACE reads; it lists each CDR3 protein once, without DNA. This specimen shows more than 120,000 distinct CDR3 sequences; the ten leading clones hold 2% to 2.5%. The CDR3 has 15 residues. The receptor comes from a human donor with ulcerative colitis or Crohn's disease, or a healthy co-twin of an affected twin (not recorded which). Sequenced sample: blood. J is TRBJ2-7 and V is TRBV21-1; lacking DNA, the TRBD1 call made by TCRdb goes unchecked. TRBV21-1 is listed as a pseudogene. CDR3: CASSKITGTNYEQYF.